This entry lists 4 T cell receptor beta chains sequenced from one sample in a study of a mutant IDH1 vaccine in newly diagnosed glioma. Measured with immunoSEQ multiplex PCR; TCRdb has only the in-frame clones, and not every one. The top ten hold around 2.5% of the sample, which has about 46,000 clones, more than 80% seen once. Time point indicated: baseline, week 1 (first vaccination visit). As to treatment: pre-vaccination baseline after standard-of-care therapy. Sample: PBMCs, taken from a glioma patient treated with radiotherapy, temozolomide or both. These receptors came from a man aged 35 to 55 with glioma.

This clone was recorded a few times. This chain joins TRBV7-2 and TRBJ2-7; TRBD1 aligns across 7 bases. The CDR3 is 14 residues long. Germline CDR1 and CDR2: SGHTA and FQGNSA. Germline trimming cut 8 bases from V and 5 bases from J; bases unmatched to any gene: 12. Here the CDR3 reads CASVKGQLRNEQYF. In DNA, the CDR3 is TGTGCCAGCGTGAAGGGACAGTTAAGAAACGAGCAGTACTTC.

The chain has TRBV25-1 and TRBJ2-1; unclear D gene. CDR1 is MGHDK and CDR2 is SYGVNS in the germline V gene. This CDR3 region has 11 residues. V lost 4 bases and J 10 bases, leaving 8 bases between the germline ends. As DNA, the CDR3 is TGTGCCAGCAGTGTATTCGGGGAGCAGTTCTTC. Translating gives CASSVFGEQFF.

The chain uses TRBV11-1 and TRBJ1-1; tentatively, D is TRBD1 (5 bases). Germline lookup yields CDR1 SGHAT and CDR2 FQDESV (reference sequence). CDR3 length: 14 amino acids. V was shortened by 7 bases and J by 1 base, with 13 bases between the two germline ends. The CDR3 coding sequence is TGTGCCAGCACCACACGGGGCAGGAACACTGAAGCTTTCTTT. It encodes CASTTRGRNTEAFF.

The chain uses TRBV11-2 and TRBJ2-1; D may be TRBD2 (7 bases). Germline loops: CDR1 SGHAT, CDR2 FQNNGV. This CDR3 spans 14 amino acids. The ends were cut back, 4 bases at V and 9 bases at J, with 16 bases in the middle. The CDR3 DNA sequence: TGTGCCAGCAGCTCCTTGGGGGGGCAGGGTGAGCAGTTCTTC. As protein: CASSSLGGQGEQFF.